A single sample gave rise to the 27 T cell receptor beta chains below, sequenced in a study of beta chain features in type 1 diabetes (dated by TCRdb to the late 2010s). The library was made by the immunoSEQ multiplex PCR assay. All of the isolated RNA was reverse transcribed with the High Capacity cDNA Reverse Transcription Kit, so expressed TCRB transcripts were sequenced. The table comes from immuneACCESS by way of TCRdb, which keeps in-frame sequences with V and J called. Part of the clones is missing from these tables; in studies checked, under half for an unresolved V gene and the rest for unknown reasons. The sample has some 240,000 clones on record, about a tenth of them singletons. Of the sample, 1% to 1.5% is held by the ten largest clones. Sequences were obtained from central memory CD4+ T cells from blood. Receptor source: a man aged 18-30 years in good health.

The gene calls are TRBV30 and TRBJ2-6; the D gene is possibly TRBD1 (5 bases). CDR3 length equals 16 residues. Per the germline V gene, CDR1 is GTSNPN and CDR2 is SVGIG (reference sequence). V dropped 0 bases and J dropped 4 bases, with 13 bases sitting between them. The CDR3 reads CAWSVTGLWGANVLTF. The CDR3 region has the DNA TGTGCCTGGAGTGTAACAGGCCTCTGGGGGGCCAACGTCCTGACTTTC.

The V gene is TRBV10-3, the J gene TRBJ2-1, with 8 bases that match TRBD2. The germline V gene encodes CDR1 ENHRY and CDR2 SYGVKD. This CDR3 contains 16 residues. With V trimmed by 1 base and J by 7 bases, 9 bases remained unmatched. CDR3 amino acids: CAISEWEAGVVNEQFF. Written as DNA, the CDR3 is TGTGCCATCAGTGAGTGGGAAGCGGGAGTGGTGAATGAGCAGTTCTTC.

V usage is TRBV7-9 and J usage is TRBJ2-7; D gene unclear. Per germline, CDR1 SEHNR and CDR2 FQNEAQ (reference sequence). The CDR3 covers 13 residues. Trimming cost V 1 base and J 5 bases, with 9 bases left between them. CDR3: CASSLEVNNEQYF. DNA of the CDR3: TGTGCCAGCAGCTTAGAGGTCAACAACGAGCAGTACTTC.

This clone was counted only a few times. The V and J genes are TRBV9 and TRBJ1-3; D is ambiguous. Germline lookup yields CDR1 SGDLS and CDR2 YYNGEE. Trimming took 0 bases from V and 0 from J, leaving 7 bases between them. The CDR3 consists of 15 residues. The CDR3, as DNA: TGTGCCAGCAGCGTAGCACTGAACTCTGGAAACACCATATATTTT. Translating it yields CASSVALNSGNTIYF.

The chain has TRBV27 and TRBJ2-7; D may be TRBD1 (5 bases). V gave up 3 bases and J gave up 5 bases, with 14 bases separating them. Germline V lookup: CDR1 MNHEY, CDR2 SMNVEV (reference sequence). The CDR3 covers 14 residues. The DNA for the CDR3 is TGTGCCAGCAGTTTTAGGCAGGGATGGGACGAGCAGTACTTC. Amino acid sequence: CASSFRQGWDEQYF.

This clone was counted only a few times. This chain uses TRBV10-3 with TRBJ2-2; 7 nucleotides match TRBD2. The CDR3 sequence is 14 residues long. Losses at the gene ends were 8 bases for V and 3 bases for J; bases not matched to a gene: 6. Germline assignment: CDR1 ENHRY and CDR2 SYGVKD. CDR3 loop: CAIRGLVDTGELFF. The CDR3 bases are TGTGCCATCCGAGGACTAGTCGACACCGGGGAGCTGTTTTTT.

The chain couples TRBV11-2 to TRBJ2-6, with 10 bases matching TRBD1. The V segment lost 4 bases and the J segment 5 bases; nucleotides outside the gene matches: 8. CDR3 length equals 17 residues. From germline, CDR1 is SGHAT and CDR2 FQNNGV. CDR3 sequence: CASSSRDRGLWANVLTF. Here the CDR3 DNA reads TGTGCCAGCAGCTCCAGGGACAGGGGCTTGTGGGCCAACGTCCTGACTTTC. Combining the CDR3 with reference TRBV11-2 and TRBJ2-6 gives the whole variable domain EAGVAQSPRYKIIEKRQSVAFWCNPISGHATLYWYQQILGQGPKLLIQFQNNGVVDDSQLPKDRFSAERLKGVDSTLKIQPAKLEDSAVYLCASSSRDRGLWANVLTFGAGSRLTVL.

This chain uses TRBV2 with TRBJ2-1, with D possibly TRBD2 on 5 matching bases. The germline V gene encodes CDR1 SNHLY and CDR2 FYNNEI. V was trimmed by 8 bases and J by 3 bases, leaving 14 bases between them. The CDR3 loop spans 14 amino acids. The CDR3, as DNA: TGTGCCAGCGATTCGGGGAGCATCTACAATGAGCAGTTCTTC. It specifies CASDSGSIYNEQFF.

The table lists this clone with a few counts. The V call is TRBV30, the J call TRBJ1-2; the D gene is possibly TRBD1 (5 bases). With 0 bases removed from V and 4 bases from J, the gap between germline ends came to 15 bases. CDR1 is GTSNPN, CDR2 SVGIG, per germline (reference sequence). CDR3 length: 15 amino acids. The CDR3 loop is CAWSVGVGQTYGYTF. DNA of the CDR3: TGTGCCTGGAGTGTAGGTGTGGGGCAGACCTATGGCTACACCTTC. The complete variable domain, with remaining parts taken from reference TRBV30 and TRBJ1-2, reads SQTIHQWPATLVQPVGSPLSLECTVEGTSNPNLYWYRQAAGRGLQLLFYSVGIGQISSEVPQNLSASRPQDRQFILSSKKLLLSDSGFYLCAWSVGVGQTYGYTFGSGTRLTVV.

The chain carries TRBV29-1 and TRBJ2-5, with 7 bases aligning to TRBD1. Germline V lookup: CDR1 SQVTM, CDR2 ANQGSEA. CDR3 length: 15 amino acids. The CDR3 DNA reads TGCAGAGATTGGGGCCGGGACAGTAACCAAGAGACCCAGTACTTC. Amino acids: CRDWGRDSNQETQYF.

CDR3 DNA sequence: TGTGCCAGCAGCTCCCGTGGTAGCGGGAGGGCCATCGGGCAGTTCTTC. Translated: CASSSRGSGRAIGQFF. The rearrangement uses TRBV5-6 and TRBJ2-1; 11 bases are a match to TRBD2. Germline CDR1 and CDR2: SGHDT and YYEEEE. The V segment lost 3 bases and the J segment 12 bases; nucleotides outside the gene matches: 14. The CDR3 loop spans 16 amino acids. The whole variable domain, remainder taken from reference TRBV5-6 and TRBJ2-1, is DAGVTQSPTHLIKTRGQQVTLRCSPKSGHDTVSWYQQALGQGPQFIFQYYEEEERQRGNFPDRFSGHQFPNYSSELNVNALLLGDSALYLCASSSRGSGRAIGQFFGPGTRLTVL.

The V call is TRBV27, the J call TRBJ2-6, with 7 bases fitting TRBD1. The CDR3 has 19 residues. The germline V gene encodes CDR1 MNHEY and CDR2 SMNVEV (reference sequence). The V gene end was trimmed by 2 bases and the J gene end by 0 bases; junction bases not matched to a gene: 10. CDR3 DNA: TGTGCCAGCAGTTTAGGTCCTGACAGGGCCCCCTCTGGGGCCAACGTCCTGACTTTC. Its translation is CASSLGPDRAPSGANVLTF. The variable domain in full, with the rest retrieved from reference TRBV27 and TRBJ2-6, is EAQVTQNPRYLITVTGKKLTVTCSQNMNHEYMSWYRQDPGLGLRQIYYSMNVEVTDKGDVPEGYKVSRKEKRNFPLILESPSPNQTSLYFCASSLGPDRAPSGANVLTFGAGSRLTVL.

This clone has more than one count but fewer than ten. The chain combines TRBV5-1 with TRBJ2-2; no firm D call. Germline V gene lookup returns CDR1 SGHRS and CDR2 YFSETQ. The CDR3 is 13 residues long. V was trimmed by 10 bases and J by 1 base, leaving 11 bases between them. CDR3 sequence reads: CAALTENTGELFF. The DNA for the CDR3 is TGCGCCGCCCTGACGGAGAACACCGGGGAGCTGTTTTTT.

Only a few counts were recorded for this clone. The gene calls are TRBV11-3 and TRBJ2-1; no definite D call. Per germline, CDR1 SGHNT and CDR2 YENEEA. The V end was cut by 1 base, the J end by 8 bases, with 9 bases between. The CDR3 is 13 residues long. This chain's CDR3 is CASSLGMADEQFF. The CDR3, as DNA: TGTGCCAGCAGCTTAGGGATGGCCGATGAGCAGTTCTTC. Based on the CDR3 plus reference TRBV11-3 and TRBJ2-1, the full variable domain is EAGVVQSPRYKIIEKKQPVAFWCNPISGHNTLYWYLQNLGQGPELLIRYENEEAVDDSQLPKDRFSAERLKGVDSTLKIQPAELGDSAVYLCASSLGMADEQFFGPGTRLTVL.

This clone appeared a few times. V usage is TRBV15 and J usage is TRBJ2-5, with a possible D match to TRBD2 (7 bases). Trimming took 5 bases from V and 5 from J, leaving 21 bases between them. Germline CDR1 is LNHNV and CDR2 is YYDKDF (reference sequence). The CDR3 runs to 16 residues. CDR3: CATSAWGRGDGETQYF. The CDR3 bases are TGTGCCACCAGCGCCTGGGGGAGGGGGGATGGGGAGACCCAGTACTTC.

This clone was seen only a few times. V and J are TRBV2 and TRBJ2-1; 10 nucleotides match TRBD1. Germline lookup yields CDR1 SNHLY and CDR2 FYNNEI. This CDR3 region has 13 residues. After removal of 6 bases from V and 8 bases from J, the junction contained 4 bases not matched to a gene. This CDR3 is CASRDRGGDEQFF. DNA for the CDR3: TGTGCCAGCAGGGACAGGGGGGGCGATGAGCAGTTCTTC.

Regarding this clone: Other nucleotide sequences from this sample produce the same CDR3. The chain has TRBV29-1 and TRBJ2-3; D tentatively reads TRBD1 or TRBD2 (5 bases each). V lost 2 bases and J 4 bases, leaving 7 bases between the germline ends. Germline CDR1 SQVTM, CDR2 ANQGSEA. The CDR3 consists of 12 residues. This chain's CDR3 is CSVERDADTQYF. CDR3 DNA sequence: TGCAGCGTTGAAAGGGACGCAGATACGCAGTATTTT.

This clone was picked up many times. The chain carries TRBV30 and TRBJ2-5; possibly TRBD1 or TRBD2 for D (5 bases each). The CDR3 is 15 residues long. Per germline, CDR1 GTSNPN and CDR2 SVGIG (reference sequence). V shed 2 bases and J shed 4 bases, with 17 bases lying between them. The CDR3 region is CAWSSPGRDVETQYF. CDR3 in DNA: TGTGCCTGGAGTTCACCCGGCAGGGACGTAGAGACCCAGTACTTC.

The chain has TRBV29-1 and TRBJ2-5; D call uncertain. V was trimmed by 4 bases and J by 1 base, leaving 7 bases between them. This CDR3 spans 12 amino acids. From germline, CDR1 is SQVTM and CDR2 ANQGSEA. As DNA, the CDR3 is TGCAGCGTTGCCGGCGTCCAAGAGACCCAGTACTTC. It codes for CSVAGVQETQYF.

This chain uses TRBV28 with TRBJ2-7; D unclear. V shed 4 bases and J shed 11 bases, with 12 bases lying between them. The germline V gene has CDR1 MDHEN and CDR2 SYDVKM. The CDR3 spans 11 residues. The chain's CDR3 is CASSSSGREYF. The DNA for the CDR3 is TGTGCCAGCAGTTCCTCAGGACGGGAGTACTTC.

This clone came up a few times. This chain connects TRBV7-2 to TRBJ2-5, with TRBD2 matching over 8 bases. The last part of the DNA fits TRBJ2-7 better; the J call may be wrong. The germline gives CDR1 SGHTA, CDR2 FQGNSA. This CDR3 spans 15 amino acids. CDR3 in DNA: TGTGCCAGCAGACCTAGTGGGGGAGCGGGAGCCGAGCAGTACTTC. Residues: CASRPSGGAGAEQYF.

This clone turned up a few times. J is TRBJ1-2 and V is TRBV27, with 7 bases aligning to TRBD1. CDR3 length: 14 amino acids. The germline gives CDR1 MNHEY, CDR2 SMNVEV (reference sequence). J gave up 6 bases and V 3 bases, and 7 bases lay outside the gene matches. The chain's CDR3 is CASSFKGAEDGYTF. CDR3 bases: TGTGCCAGCAGTTTTAAGGGGGCGGAAGATGGCTACACCTTC.

This clone occurred a few times. The chain joins TRBV5-4 to TRBJ2-5; TRBD1 matches 9 bases. V lost 5 bases to trimming and J lost 4 bases; unmatched junction nucleotides: 15. CDR1 SGHNT and CDR2 YYREEE come from the germline V gene (reference sequence). CDR3 length: 17 amino acids. CDR3 protein: CASSWGEGTGRRETQYF. CDR3 DNA: TGTGCCAGCAGTTGGGGCGAGGGGACAGGGCGGCGAGAGACCCAGTACTTC. The whole variable domain, filled in from reference TRBV5-4 and TRBJ2-5, reads ETGVTQSPTHLIKTRGQQVTLRCSSQSGHNTVSWYQQALGQGPQFIFQYYREEENGRGNFPPRFSGLQFPNYSSELNVNALELDDSALYLCASSWGEGTGRRETQYFGPGTRLLVL.

The J gene is TRBJ2-6, the V gene TRBV4-2, with 8 bases identical to TRBD2. This CDR3 has 18 amino acids. J was trimmed by 0 bases and V by 3 bases; bases with no gene match: 7. The V gene's germline CDR1 is LGHNA and CDR2 YNFKEQ. CDR3 coding DNA: TGTGCCAGCAGCCAGCCACTAGCGGTAAGCTCTGGGGCCAACGTCCTGACTTTC. This gives the protein CASSQPLAVSSGANVLTF.

At least ten counts were recorded for this clone. This chain uses TRBV30 with TRBJ2-7, with TRBD1 identical over 9 bases. Per germline, CDR1 GTSNPN and CDR2 SVGIG (reference sequence). This CDR3 contains 12 residues. The CDR3 DNA is TGTGTCCTCGACAGGGGGAACTACGAGCAGTACTTC. Translating it yields CVLDRGNYEQYF.

This clone came up a few times. The chain couples TRBV6-5 to TRBJ2-7; a possible D gene is TRBD2 (5 bases). Germline loops: CDR1 MNHEY, CDR2 SVGAGI. Trimming removed 2 bases at V and 5 bases at J, with 19 bases between. The CDR3 sequence is 16 residues long. CDR3 coding DNA: TGTGCCAGCAGTTACGAACGAGAGGGAAAGGACCACGAGCAGTACTTC. Translation gives CASSYEREGKDHEQYF.

Comments on this clone: Its ends do not fully match the called genes, so a read error is possible. Other DNA sequences in this specimen translate into the identical CDR3. The chain couples TRBV29-1 to TRBJ2-7; D perhaps matches TRBD1 (6 bases). Germline V lookup: CDR1 SQVTM, CDR2 ANQGSEA. This CDR3 comprises 13 residues. The CDR3 protein is CSVESGHSYEQYF. The CDR3 region has the DNA TGCAGCGTTGAGTCGGGACACAGCTACGAACAGTACTTC.